This TCR beta chain was recorded in a study of blood T cells in healthy people across ages. Study outcomes and limitations: In older individuals, TCR beta diversity per million T cells was lower, falling roughly linearly with age.

Notes on this clonotype: The antigen is undetermined.

Germline CDR1 is KGHDR and CDR2 is SFDVKD. V was pared by 4 bases and J by 0 bases, with 16 bases between. This CDR3 contains 17 residues. For the second PCR, which ran for about 7 to 11 cycles, a sample-barcoded 5' primer and a J-beta primer mix were used. TCRdb independently ran MiXCR on the 5' RACE reads; one entry per CDR3 protein. The repertoire holds about 800,000 distinct CDR3 sequences, with roughly 25% as singletons. These data are also associated with another study on T cells of mothers and their children.

The sequencing sample was made of blood. The chain carries TRBV24-1 and TRBJ2-3; D unresolved. The sequence was obtained from a boy aged 5-17 years in good health. The CDR3 DNA reads TGTGCCACCAGTGAGGACCAACGGATGGACAGCACAGATACGCAGTATTTT. Protein sequence: CATSEDQRMDSTDTQYF.